This T cell receptor (beta chain) is drawn from a study of CXCR3-negative and CXCR3-positive naive CD8 T cells. Study-level findings and limits: Naive cells with CXCR3 showed TRB CDR3s that were more hydrophobic than those in CXCR3-negative naive cells. Naive cells used TRBV-TRBJ genes in much the same way whether CXCR3-negative or CXCR3-positive; memory cells did not.

Through 5' RACE with UMI labels, the TRB cDNA libraries were prepared. TCRdb reprocessed the 5' RACE reads; each CDR3 protein has one entry and no DNA is given. The sample includes tens of thousands of distinct CDR3 sequences. This CDR3 comprises 14 residues. Germline values: CDR1 LGHNA, CDR2 YSLEER. On this clonotype: Its antigen is undetermined.

Each CD8+ T cell subset was sorted in triplicate, hundreds of thousands of cells each. The specimen was naive CXCR3+ CD8+ T cells from blood. The subset: CD45RO-CCR7+CD27+CD95- naive CD8+ T cells expressing CXCR3 (TNR3+). The receptor comes from a human donor in good health. Some clones in this sample may be carry-over from other donors' samples. This sequence joins TRBV4-3 and TRBJ2-5; the D gene TCRdb calls, TRBD1, cannot be checked with no DNA. The CDR3 spells CASSPVRGWETQYF.